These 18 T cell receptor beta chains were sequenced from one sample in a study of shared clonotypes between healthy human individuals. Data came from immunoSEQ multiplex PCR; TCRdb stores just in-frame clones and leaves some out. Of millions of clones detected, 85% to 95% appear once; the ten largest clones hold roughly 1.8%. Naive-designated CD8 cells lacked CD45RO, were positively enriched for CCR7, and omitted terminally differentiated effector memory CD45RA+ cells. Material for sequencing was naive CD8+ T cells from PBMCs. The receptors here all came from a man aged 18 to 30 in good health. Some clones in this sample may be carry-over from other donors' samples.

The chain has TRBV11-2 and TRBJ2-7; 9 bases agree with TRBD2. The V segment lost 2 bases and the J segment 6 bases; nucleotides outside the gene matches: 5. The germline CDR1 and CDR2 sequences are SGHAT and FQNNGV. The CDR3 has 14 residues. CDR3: CASSLPSGTGEQYF. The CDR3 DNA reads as TGTGCCAGCAGCTTACCTAGCGGGACGGGCGAGCAGTACTTC. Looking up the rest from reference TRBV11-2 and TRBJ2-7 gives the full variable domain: EAGVAQSPRYKIIEKRQSVAFWCNPISGHATLYWYQQILGQGPKLLIQFQNNGVVDDSQLPKDRFSAERLKGVDSTLKIQPAKLEDSAVYLCASSLPSGTGEQYFGPGTRLTVT.

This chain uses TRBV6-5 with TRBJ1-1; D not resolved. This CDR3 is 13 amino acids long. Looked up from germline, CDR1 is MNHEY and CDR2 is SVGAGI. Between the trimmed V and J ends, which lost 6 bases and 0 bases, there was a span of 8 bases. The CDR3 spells CASRPRMNTEAFF. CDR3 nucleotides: TGTGCCAGCAGACCCAGGATGAACACTGAAGCTTTCTTT.

CDR3 DNA sequence: TGCGCCAGCTCAACAGGGAACACCGGGGAGCTGTTTTTT. This translates into CASSTGNTGELFF. The V call is TRBV4-1, the J call TRBJ2-2, with a possible D match to TRBD1 (5 bases). Trimming removed 8 bases from V and 1 base from J, with 8 bases in between. The germline CDR1 and CDR2 sequences are MGHRA and YSYEKL. This CDR3 has 13 amino acids.

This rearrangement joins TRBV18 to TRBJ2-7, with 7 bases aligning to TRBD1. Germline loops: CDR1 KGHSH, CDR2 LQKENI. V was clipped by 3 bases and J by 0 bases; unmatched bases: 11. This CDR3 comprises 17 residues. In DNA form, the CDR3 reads TGTGCCAGCTCACCCTTGCACGGGACAGCCAACTCCTACGAGCAGTACTTC. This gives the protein CASSPLHGTANSYEQYF.

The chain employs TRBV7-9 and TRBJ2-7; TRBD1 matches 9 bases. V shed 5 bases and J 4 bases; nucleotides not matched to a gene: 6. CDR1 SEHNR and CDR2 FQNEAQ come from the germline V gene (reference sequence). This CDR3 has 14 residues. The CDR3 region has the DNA TGTGCCAGCAGCGCAGGGGACAGGGCTTACGAGCAGTACTTC. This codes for CASSAGDRAYEQYF.

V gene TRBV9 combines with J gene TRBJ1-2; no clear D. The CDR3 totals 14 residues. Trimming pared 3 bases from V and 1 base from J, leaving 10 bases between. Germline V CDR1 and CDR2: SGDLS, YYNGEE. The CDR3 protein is CASSGLHINYGYTF. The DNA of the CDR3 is TGTGCCAGCAGCGGCTTGCATATTAACTATGGCTACACCTTC.

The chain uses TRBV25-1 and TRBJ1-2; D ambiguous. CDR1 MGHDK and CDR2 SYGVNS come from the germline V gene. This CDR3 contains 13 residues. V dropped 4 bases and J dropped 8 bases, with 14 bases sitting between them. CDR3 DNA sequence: TGTGCCAGCAGTGGGGCGGCCTTGGGAGGCTACACCTTC. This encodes CASSGAALGGYTF.

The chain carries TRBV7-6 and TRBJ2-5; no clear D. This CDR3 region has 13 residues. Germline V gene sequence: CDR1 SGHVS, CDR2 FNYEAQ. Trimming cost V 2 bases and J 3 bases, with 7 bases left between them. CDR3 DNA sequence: TGTGCCAGCAGCTTATCAGTTAAAGAGACCCAGTACTTC. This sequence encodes CASSLSVKETQYF. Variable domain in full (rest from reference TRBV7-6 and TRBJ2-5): GAGVSQSPRYKVTKRGQDVALRCDPISGHVSLYWYRQALGQGPEFLTYFNYEAQQDKSGLPNDRFSAERPEGSISTLTIQRTEQRDSAMYRCASSLSVKETQYFGPGTRLLVL.

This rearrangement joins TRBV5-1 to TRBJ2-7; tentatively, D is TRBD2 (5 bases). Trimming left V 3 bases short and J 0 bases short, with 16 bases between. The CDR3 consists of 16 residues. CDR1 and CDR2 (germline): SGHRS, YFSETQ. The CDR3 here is CASSYSRLSGSYEQYF. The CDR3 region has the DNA TGCGCCAGCAGCTATTCCAGATTGAGCGGCTCCTACGAGCAGTACTTC.

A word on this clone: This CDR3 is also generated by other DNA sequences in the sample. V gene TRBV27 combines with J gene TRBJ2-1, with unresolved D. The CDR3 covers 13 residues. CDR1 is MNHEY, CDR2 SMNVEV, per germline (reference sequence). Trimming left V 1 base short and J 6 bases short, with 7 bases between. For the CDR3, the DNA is TGTGCCAGCAGTTTATTACTGGGCAATGAGCAGTTCTTC. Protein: CASSLLLGNEQFF.

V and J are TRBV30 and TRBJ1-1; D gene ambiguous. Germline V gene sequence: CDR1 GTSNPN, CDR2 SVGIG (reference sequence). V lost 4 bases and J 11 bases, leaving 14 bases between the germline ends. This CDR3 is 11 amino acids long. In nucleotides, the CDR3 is TGTGCCTGGATGACCGGCATTGGGGCTTTCTTT. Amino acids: CAWMTGIGAFF.

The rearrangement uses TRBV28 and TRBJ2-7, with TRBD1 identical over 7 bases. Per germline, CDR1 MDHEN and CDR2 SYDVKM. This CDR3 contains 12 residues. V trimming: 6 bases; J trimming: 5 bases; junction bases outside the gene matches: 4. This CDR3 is CASSTGQDEQYF. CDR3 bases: TGTGCCAGCAGCACAGGACAGGACGAGCAGTACTTC.

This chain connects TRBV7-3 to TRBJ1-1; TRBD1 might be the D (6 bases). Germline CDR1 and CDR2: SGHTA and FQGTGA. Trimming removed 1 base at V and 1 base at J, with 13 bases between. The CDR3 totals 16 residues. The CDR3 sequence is CASSLKLEGGNTEAFF. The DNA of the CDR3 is TGTGCCAGCAGCTTAAAATTAGAAGGGGGGAACACTGAAGCTTTCTTT.

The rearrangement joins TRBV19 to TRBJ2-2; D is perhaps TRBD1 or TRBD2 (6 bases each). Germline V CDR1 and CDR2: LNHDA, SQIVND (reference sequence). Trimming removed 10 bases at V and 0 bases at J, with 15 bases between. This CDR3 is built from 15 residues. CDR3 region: CATRGGLTNTGELFF. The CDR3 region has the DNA TGTGCCACCAGAGGGGGGCTCACGAACACCGGGGAGCTGTTTTTT.

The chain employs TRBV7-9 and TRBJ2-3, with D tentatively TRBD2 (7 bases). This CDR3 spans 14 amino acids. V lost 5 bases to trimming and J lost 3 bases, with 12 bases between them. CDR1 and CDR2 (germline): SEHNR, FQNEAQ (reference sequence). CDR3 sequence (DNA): TGTGCCAGCAGCCTCCGGGGGGCGACAGATACGCAGTATTTT. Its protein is CASSLRGATDTQYF. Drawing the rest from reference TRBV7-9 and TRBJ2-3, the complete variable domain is DTGVSQNPRHKITKRGQNVTFRCDPISEHNRLYWYRQTLGQGPEFLTYFQNEAQLEKSRLLSDRFSAERPKGSFSTLEIQRTEQGDSAMYLCASSLRGATDTQYFGPGTRLTVL.

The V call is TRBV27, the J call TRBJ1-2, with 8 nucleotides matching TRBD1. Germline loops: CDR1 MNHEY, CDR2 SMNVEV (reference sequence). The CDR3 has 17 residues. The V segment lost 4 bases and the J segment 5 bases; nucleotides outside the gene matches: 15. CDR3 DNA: TGTGCCAGCAGTTCGGACCTCACGCAGGGGGCAAGGTATGGCTACACCTTC. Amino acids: CASSSDLTQGARYGYTF.

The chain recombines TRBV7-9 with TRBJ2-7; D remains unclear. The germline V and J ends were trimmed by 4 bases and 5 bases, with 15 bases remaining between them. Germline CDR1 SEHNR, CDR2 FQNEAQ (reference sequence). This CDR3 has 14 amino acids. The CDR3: CASSSWVESHEQYF. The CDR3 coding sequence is TGTGCCAGCAGCTCTTGGGTCGAAAGCCACGAGCAGTACTTC.

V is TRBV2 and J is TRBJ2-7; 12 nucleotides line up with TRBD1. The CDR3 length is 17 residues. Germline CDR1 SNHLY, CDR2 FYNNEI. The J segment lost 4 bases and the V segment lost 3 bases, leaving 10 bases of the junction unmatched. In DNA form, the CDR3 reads TGTGCCAGCAGTGATGGCGAGGGGACAGGGGGCCAGTACGAGCAGTACTTC. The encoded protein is CASSDGEGTGGQYEQYF.